The sequence of this T cell receptor beta chain was determined in a study of beta chain features in type 1 diabetes. Study context: Similarity in age, gender and cell yields was seen between patients and healthy donors.

This clone was detected only a few times. Antigen: not known. Study-level findings and limits: TCRB CDR3 length was moderately but significantly reduced in all four CD4+ subsets of Type 1 diabetes patients. PCR might preferentially amplify shorter templates, equally in patients and controls. The VDJ junctions of type 1 diabetes patients carried fewer insertions and more deletions.

Expressed TCRB transcripts were sequenced because the entire RNA isolate underwent reverse transcription. This table comes from immunoSEQ multiplex PCR, and its TCRdb copy is limited to in-frame clones, with some not included. The repertoire consists of about 340,000 clones, with around 9.7% occurring once and the leading ten covering approximately 1%. V lost 2 bases to trimming and J lost 7 bases; unmatched junction nucleotides: 16. Germline V lookup: CDR1 SQVTM, CDR2 ANQGSEA. The CDR3 extends over 18 amino acids. Sequenced input: central memory CD4+ T cells from blood. The chain is built from TRBV29-1 and TRBJ2-3, with TRBD2 matching 12 bases. This clonotype was obtained from a man aged 30-40 years with type 1 diabetes. The CDR3 loop is CSVEWVRASGGAIYTQYF. CDR3 bases: TGCAGCGTTGAATGGGTGAGGGCTAGCGGGGGGGCCATATATACGCAGTATTTT.